This entry lists 5 T cell receptor beta chains sequenced from one sample in a study of blood T cell repertoires in COVID-19. Repertoires were generated with immunoSEQ multiplex PCR, while TCRdb's copy carries only in-frame clones and drops some. Among fewer than 250,000 clones listed, around 85% were seen once. Sequenced input: peripheral blood. The source is a man aged 25-45 years with acute or convalescent COVID-19.

This clone was observed once. This chain joins TRBV7-2 and TRBJ2-5; D perhaps matches TRBD2 (5 bases). Germline loops: CDR1 SGHTA, CDR2 FQGNSA. The CDR3 totals 14 residues. The V gene lost 3 bases and the J gene lost 4 bases, with 12 bases spanning the gap. The CDR3 coding sequence is TGTGCCAGCAGCTTGCGGGTATTGGGAGAGACCCAGTACTTC. Protein: CASSLRVLGETQYF.

This chain links TRBV19 with TRBJ1-2; 7 positions agree with TRBD1. Germline CDR1 LNHDA, CDR2 SQIVND (reference sequence). Trimming took 7 bases from V and 2 from J; bases not matched to a gene: 7. The CDR3 covers 14 residues. This chain's CDR3 is CASKFGRGNYGYTF. In nucleotides, the CDR3 is TGTGCCAGTAAATTCGGCAGGGGGAACTATGGCTACACCTTC. The whole variable domain, filled in from reference TRBV19 and TRBJ1-2, reads DGGITQSPKYLFRKEGQNVTLSCEQNLNHDAMYWYRQDPGQGLRLIYYSQIVNDFQKGDIAEGYSVSREKKESFPLTVTSAQKNPTAFYLCASKFGRGNYGYTFGSGTRLTVV.

The chain uses TRBV30 and TRBJ1-3; 8 bases align to TRBD1. Germline trimming cut 7 bases from V and 4 bases from J; bases unmatched to any gene: 6. CDR1 and CDR2 (germline): GTSNPN, SVGIG (reference sequence). The CDR3 covers 13 residues. In DNA form, the CDR3 reads TGTGCCTTTTCAGGGGGCTCGGGAAACACCATATATTTT. This encodes CAFSGGSGNTIYF.

This sequence joins TRBV10-3 and TRBJ1-3; D gene unclear. The length of the CDR3 is 12 residues. Deletions cut 2 bases from V and 7 bases from J, with 6 bases between. Per the germline V gene, CDR1 is ENHRY and CDR2 is SYGVKD. CDR3 region: CAISEPGNTIYF. In DNA, the CDR3 is TGTGCCATCAGTGAGCCAGGTAACACCATATATTTT.

The chain couples TRBV5-1 to TRBJ1-1; D is unclear. With 3 bases removed from V and 11 bases from J, the gap between germline ends came to 11 bases. This CDR3 has 11 residues. The germline V gene has CDR1 SGHRS and CDR2 YFSETQ. DNA of the CDR3: TGCGCCAGCAGCTCAGACACGGCGGCTTTCTTT. It codes for CASSSDTAAFF. Drawing the rest from reference TRBV5-1 and TRBJ1-1, the complete variable domain is KAGVTQTPRYLIKTRGQQVTLSCSPISGHRSVSWYQQTPGQGLQFLFEYFSETQRNKGNFPGRFSGRQFSNSRSEMNVSTLELGDSALYLCASSSDTAAFFGQGTRLTVV.